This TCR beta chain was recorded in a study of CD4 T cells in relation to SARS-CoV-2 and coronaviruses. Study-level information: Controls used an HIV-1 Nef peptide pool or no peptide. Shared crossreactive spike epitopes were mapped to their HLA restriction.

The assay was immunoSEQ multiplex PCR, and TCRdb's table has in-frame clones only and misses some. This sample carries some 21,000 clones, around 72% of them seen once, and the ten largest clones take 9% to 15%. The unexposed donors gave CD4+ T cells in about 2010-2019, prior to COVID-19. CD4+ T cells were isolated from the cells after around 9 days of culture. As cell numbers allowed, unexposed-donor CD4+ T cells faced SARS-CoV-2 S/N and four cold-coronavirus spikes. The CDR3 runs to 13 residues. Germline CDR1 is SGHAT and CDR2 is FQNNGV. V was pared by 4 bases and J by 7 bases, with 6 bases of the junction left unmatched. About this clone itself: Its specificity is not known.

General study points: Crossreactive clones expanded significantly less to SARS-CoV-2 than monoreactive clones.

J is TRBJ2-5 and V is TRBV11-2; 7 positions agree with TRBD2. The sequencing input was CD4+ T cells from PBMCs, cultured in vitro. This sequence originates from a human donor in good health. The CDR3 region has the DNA TGTGCCAGCAGCTCCGGACTAGACGGGACCCAGTACTTC. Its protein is CASSSGLDGTQYF.